This T cell receptor beta chain originates from a study of shared clonotypes between healthy human individuals. Findings of the study overall: Limitation of the genetic and exposure-history diversity represented came from the few donors. All-four-donor shared clonotypes had higher generation probabilities than non-shared clonotypes did.

For this clone: Its antigen is unknown.

Assay used: immunoSEQ multiplex PCR; TCRdb lists only in-frame clones, some missing. Among about 2.3 million clones listed, approximately 93% were seen once. The J segment lost 4 bases and the V segment lost 2 bases, leaving 3 bases of the junction unmatched. The CDR3 is 13 amino acids. Per the germline V gene, CDR1 is SGHRS and CDR2 is YFSETQ. This clonotype originated in a man aged 18 to 29 in good health. Some clones in this sample may be carry-over from other donors' samples. V and J are TRBV5-1 and TRBJ2-7; 7 bases agree with TRBD2. Material for sequencing was naive CD4+ T cells from PBMCs. As for subset: CD45RA+ positively selected. The CDR3 spells CASSFVGGYEQYF. In nucleotides, the CDR3 is TGCGCCAGCAGCTTCGTGGGAGGGTACGAGCAGTACTTC.